This passage covers 3 T cell receptor beta chains from one sample sequenced in a study of cytotoxic CD8 clonotypes in ibrutinib-treated CLL. TCRdb keeps only in-frame clones here, not all; method: immunoSEQ multiplex PCR. The table records some 100,000 clones, more than 55% of them present only once. The source was PBMCs, collected after 24 months of ibrutinib treatment. The source of these receptors is a human donor with chronic lymphocytic leukemia.

The rearrangement links TRBV5-1 to TRBJ2-5; either TRBD1 or TRBD2 may fit D (5 bases each). The length of the CDR3 is 14 residues. Looked up from germline, CDR1 is SGHRS and CDR2 is YFSETQ. Trimming removed 0 bases at V and 1 base at J, with 7 bases between. The CDR3 loop is CASSLAGTQETQYF. In DNA form, the CDR3 reads TGCGCCAGCAGCTTGGCGGGGACCCAAGAGACCCAGTACTTC.

Only one count was recorded for this clone. This chain joins TRBV18 and TRBJ2-7; D unresolved. The V and J ends lost 2 bases and 5 bases respectively, with 10 bases between them. The germline gives CDR1 KGHSH, CDR2 LQKENI. The CDR3 spans 13 residues. The CDR3 bases are TGTGCCAGCTCACCAGGTCAGCTCCACGAGCAGTACTTC. Translation: CASSPGQLHEQYF. The complete variable domain, with remaining parts taken from reference TRBV18 and TRBJ2-7, reads NAGVMQNPRHLVRRRGQEARLRCSPMKGHSHVYWYRQLPEEGLKFMVYLQKENIIDESGMPKERFSAEFPKEGPSILRIQQVVRGDSAAYFCASSPGQLHEQYFGPGTRLTVT.

The chain joins TRBV30 to TRBJ2-7, with no clear D. The CDR3 sequence is 13 residues long. Germline CDR1 GTSNPN, CDR2 SVGIG (reference sequence). Trimming pared 0 bases from V and 4 bases from J, leaving 10 bases between. The CDR3 region is CAWSVRSGYEQYF. CDR3 coding DNA: TGTGCCTGGAGTGTAAGGTCTGGGTACGAGCAGTACTTC.